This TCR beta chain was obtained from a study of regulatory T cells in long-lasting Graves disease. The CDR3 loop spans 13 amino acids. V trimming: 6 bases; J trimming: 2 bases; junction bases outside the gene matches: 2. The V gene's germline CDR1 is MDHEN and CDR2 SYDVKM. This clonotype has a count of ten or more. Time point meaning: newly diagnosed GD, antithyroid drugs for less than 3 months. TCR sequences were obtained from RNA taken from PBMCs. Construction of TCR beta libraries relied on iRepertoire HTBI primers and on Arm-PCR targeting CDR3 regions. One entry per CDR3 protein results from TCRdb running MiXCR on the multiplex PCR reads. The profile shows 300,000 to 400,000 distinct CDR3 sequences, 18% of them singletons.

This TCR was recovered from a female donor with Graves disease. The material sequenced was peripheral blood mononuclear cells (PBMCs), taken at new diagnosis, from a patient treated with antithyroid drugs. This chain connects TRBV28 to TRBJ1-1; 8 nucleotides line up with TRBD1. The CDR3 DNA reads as TGTGCCAGCAGAGGGACAGGAAACACTGAAGCTTTCTTT. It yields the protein CASRGTGNTEAFF.